The subject of this entry is one T cell receptor beta chain. Its antigen is not identified. The source of roughly 2.1 micrograms of genomic DNA for TCR beta libraries was cryopreserved PBMCs. This sample was taken from a study of cytotoxic CD8 clonotypes in ibrutinib-treated CLL. Study context: Around 10 relapsed/refractory, approximately 15 treatment-naive; roughly 18 IGHV unmutated. Patients attained 24 partial and 2 complete responses; at median around 70 months, about 14 remained remitted while approximately 12 progressed.

The CDR3 contains 13 residues. Trimming shortened V by 3 bases and J by 0 bases, and 8 bases separated the two germline ends. Germline assignment: CDR1 GTSNPN and CDR2 SVGIG (reference sequence). Findings and limits, study-wide: Clonotypes that were public were uncommon, and they contracted or stayed stable on treatment.

Clones were sequenced by immunoSEQ multiplex PCR, and TCRdb holds only the in-frame ones, with some missing. The sample has roughly 70,000 clones; around nine tenths are singletons. This chain uses TRBV30 with TRBJ1-1; unclear D gene. This specimen consisted of PBMCs, obtained after 12 months of ibrutinib treatment. This TCR was recovered from a human donor with chronic lymphocytic leukemia. CDR3 residues: CAWSLGLNTEAFF. For the CDR3, the DNA is TGTGCCTGGAGCCTAGGTTTGAACACTGAAGCTTTCTTT. The variable domain in full, with the rest retrieved from reference TRBV30 and TRBJ1-1, is SQTIHQWPATLVQPVGSPLSLECTVEGTSNPNLYWYRQAAGRGLQLLFYSVGIGQISSEVPQNLSASRPQDRQFILSSKKLLLSDSGFYLCAWSLGLNTEAFFGQGTRLTVV.